These 5 T cell receptor beta chains share one sample of origin, sequenced in a study of cytomegalovirus exposure and HLA in healthy donors. PCR involved 60 Vbeta and 13 Jbeta primers. Produced via immunoSEQ multiplex PCR; TCRdb's table is partial and in-frame only. The table lists fewer than 250,000 clones, 75% to 90% of them singletons. The specimen was PBMCs. Source of these receptors: a boy between 2 and 15 years old in good health and CMV-seronegative.

The genes are TRBV7-9 and TRBJ2-5; TRBD1 matches 9 bases. Matching the DNA end better, TRBJ2-7 makes the J call doubtful. Per the germline V gene, CDR1 is SEHNR and CDR2 is FQNEAQ (reference sequence). The CDR3 loop spans 15 amino acids. The CDR3 is CASSSGTGTPYEQYF. The CDR3 DNA follows: TGTGCCAGCAGCTCCGGGACAGGGACTCCCTACGAGCAGTACTTC.

The gene calls are TRBV5-1 and TRBJ2-1; TRBD2 agrees at 10 bases. V trimming: 2 bases; J trimming: 0 bases; junction bases outside the gene matches: 8. The CDR3 is 18 residues long. Germline CDR1 reads SGHRS; CDR2 reads YFSETQ. CDR3 in DNA: TGCGCCAGCAGCTTCTGGACTAGCGGCGTCAGCTCCTACAATGAGCAGTTCTTC. Protein sequence: CASSFWTSGVSSYNEQFF.

The CDR3 DNA is TGTGCCAGCAGTTTAAACGGGAAGGAGCTGTTTTTT. It yields the protein CASSLNGKELFF. This rearrangement joins TRBV28 to TRBJ2-2, with a weak D call TRBD2 (5 bases). The CDR3 is 12 amino acids. V lost 2 bases, J lost 10 bases, and 8 bases lay in between. Germline V gives CDR1 MDHEN, CDR2 SYDVKM.

This clone was counted once. The rearrangement uses TRBV28 and TRBJ2-1; D is uncertain. V lost 6 bases and J 5 bases, leaving 14 bases between the germline ends. Germline V gene data show CDR1 as MDHEN and CDR2 as SYDVKM. The CDR3 has 14 amino acids. The CDR3 spells CASRMSGPNNEQFF. CDR3 nucleotide sequence: TGTGCCAGCAGAATGTCTGGTCCTAACAATGAGCAGTTCTTC.

The gene calls are TRBV27 and TRBJ1-2; 8 bases are a match to TRBD1. The trim removed 5 bases at V and 2 bases at J, leaving 7 bases unmatched. The germline gives CDR1 MNHEY, CDR2 SMNVEV (reference sequence). This CDR3 contains 15 residues. CDR3 nucleotide sequence: TGTGCCAGCAGTCCCTCCGGACAGGGAAACTATGGCTACACCTTC. This sequence encodes CASSPSGQGNYGYTF.